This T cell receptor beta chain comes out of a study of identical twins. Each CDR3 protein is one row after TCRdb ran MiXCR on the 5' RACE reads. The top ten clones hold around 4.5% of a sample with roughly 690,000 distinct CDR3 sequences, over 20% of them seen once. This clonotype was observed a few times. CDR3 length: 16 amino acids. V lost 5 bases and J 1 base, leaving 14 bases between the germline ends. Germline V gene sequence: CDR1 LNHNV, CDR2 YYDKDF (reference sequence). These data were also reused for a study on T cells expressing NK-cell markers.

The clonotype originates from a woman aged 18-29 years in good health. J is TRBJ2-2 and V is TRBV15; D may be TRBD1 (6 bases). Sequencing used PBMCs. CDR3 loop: CATSPVPGQNTGELFF. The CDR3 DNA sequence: TGTGCCACCAGCCCAGTCCCGGGACAGAACACCGGGGAGCTGTTTTTT.